The T cell receptor beta chain described here comes from a study of blood T cell repertoires in COVID-19. Whole-study context: Some COVID-19 samples were acute and others convalescent; all came from the United States, Italy and Spain.

Sequencing used immunoSEQ multiplex PCR; TCRdb keeps in-frame clones, though not all of them. The sample holds about 150,000 clones, around 80% seen once. The germline V gene encodes CDR1 LNHNV and CDR2 YYDKDF (reference sequence). Trimming took 3 bases from V and 5 from J, leaving 13 bases between them. The CDR3 has 14 residues. J is TRBJ1-1 and V is TRBV15; TRBD1 is a possible D gene (6 bases). The receptor was isolated from a human donor with acute or convalescent COVID-19. The donor label of this sample is uncertain. The sequencing sample was made of peripheral blood. This chain's CDR3 is CATSSSYRETEAFF. The CDR3, as DNA: TGTGCCACCAGCAGCAGTTACAGGGAGACTGAAGCTTTCTTT.